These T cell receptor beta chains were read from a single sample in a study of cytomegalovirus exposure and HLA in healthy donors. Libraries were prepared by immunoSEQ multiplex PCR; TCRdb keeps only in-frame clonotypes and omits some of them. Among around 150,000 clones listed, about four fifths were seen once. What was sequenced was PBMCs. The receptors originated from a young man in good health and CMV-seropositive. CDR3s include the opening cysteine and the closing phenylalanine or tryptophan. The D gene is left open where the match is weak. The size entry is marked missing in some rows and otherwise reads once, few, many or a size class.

TGTGCCAGCAGCTTGTCGACAAATCAGCCCCAGCATTTT,CASSLSTNQPQHF,few,.,TRBJ1-5,TRBV7-2
TGTGCCAGCACCTGGGAGGGGGGGGACATTCAGTACTTC,CASTWEGGDIQYF,.,.,TRBJ2-4,TRBV5-5
TGTGCCAGCAGCGATGTCCGCGGGAGGTCGGTTGAGCAGTTCTTC,CASSDVRGRSVEQFF,.,TRBD2,TRBJ2-1,TRBV7-9
TGTGCCAGCAGCCCCCGGGTCTTAGCCAAAAACATTCAGTACTTC,CASSPRVLAKNIQYF,.,.,TRBJ2-4,TRBV7-9
TGTGCCAGCAGCTTAGTCAGGGCCCCCGGGGAGCTGTTTTTT,CASSLVRAPGELFF,.,.,TRBJ2-2,TRBV11-2
TGTGCCAGCAGCTTGGGGACTAGCGGTTCCAATGAGCAGTTCTTC,CASSLGTSGSNEQFF,once,TRBD2,TRBJ2-1,TRBV5-4
TGTGCCAGCAGTACGGACACTAACTATGGCTACACCTTC,CASSTDTNYGYTF,.,.,TRBJ1-2,TRBV5-6
TGTGCCAGCAGCGTAGTGGGTGGGAGCTCCTACAATGAGCAGTTCTTC,CASSVVGGSSYNEQFF,.,.,TRBJ2-1,TRBV9
TGTGCCAGCAGTGAACTAGCGGGAGTAAGTAGTGAGCAGTTCTTC,CASSELAGVSSEQFF,.,TRBD2,TRBJ2-1,TRBV2
TGTGCCAGCAGTTCATTACCCACAGGGGGCTATGGCTACACCTTC,CASSSLPTGGYGYTF,.,TRBD1,TRBJ1-2,TRBV6-6
TGCAGCGTTTATGAGGGTCACGGCTATGGCTACACCTTC,CSVYEGHGYGYTF,.,.,TRBJ1-2,TRBV29-1
TGTGCCAGCTACGCGGACACTGAAGCTTTCTTT,CASYADTEAFF,few,.,TRBJ1-1,TRBV28
TGTGCCTGGATTCAGGGCCCCTTCAATGAGCAGTTCTTC,CAWIQGPFNEQFF,.,.,TRBJ2-1,TRBV30
TGCGCCAGCAGCCTCGGCAGAGGGAAAAACAGTCAGTACTTC,CASSLGRGKNSQYF,.,.,TRBJ2-4,TRBV4-1
TGTGCCAGCAGCTCGGGACAGGGGTCACCCCTCCACTTT,CASSSGQGSPLHF,.,TRBD1,TRBJ1-6,TRBV7-6
TGTGCCAGCAGTTTTGCGGGGGGAAATGGGGAGCAGTACTTC,CASSFAGGNGEQYF,.,TRBD2,TRBJ2-7,TRBV27
TGCAGCGTTGGACGGGAAAATGAAAAACTGTTTTTT,CSVGRENEKLFF,.,.,TRBJ1-4,TRBV29-1
TGTGCCAGCAGTTTAAGGAGGGCAAATTCACCCCTCCACTTT,CASSLRRANSPLHF,.,.,TRBJ1-6,TRBV28
TGTGCCAGCAGTGCGGGACAGGGGGTAACAGAGACCCAGTACTTC,CASSAGQGVTETQYF,.,TRBD1,TRBJ2-5,TRBV6-1
TGTGCCAGTAGTCTCGCCGCCATGTGGCGGGGAAATCAGCCCCAGCATTTT,CASSLAAMWRGNQPQHF,few,.,TRBJ1-5,TRBV19
TGCGCCACCACCCAGCGGGGGTATAAATCGGGCAATGAGCAGTTCTTC,CATTQRGYKSGNEQFF,.,TRBD2,TRBJ2-1,TRBV10-1
TGTGCCAGCAGGACCGGAGTTGGTCCGAACACCGGGGAGCTGTTTTTT,CASRTGVGPNTGELFF,.,.,TRBJ2-2,TRBV2
TGTGCCAGCAGGGAAAAGGGAGTCGATCAGCCCCAGCATTTT,CASREKGVDQPQHF,.,.,TRBJ1-5,TRBV2
TGTGCCAGCAGTCCGTCCACAGGGGTCGGGGGCTACACCTTC,CASSPSTGVGGYTF,.,TRBD1,TRBJ1-2,TRBV27
TGTGCCAGTAGTATATCCTATTTTGACTACGAGCAGTACTTC,CASSISYFDYEQYF,.,.,TRBJ2-7,TRBV19
TGTGCCAGCAGCCTGAGGACAGGGGACGGGACTAGCCGCTACAATGAGCAGTTCTTC,CASSLRTGDGTSRYNEQFF,.,.,TRBJ2-1,TRBV7-2
TGTGCCAGCAGCCCACCGACAGGGTTGAACACTGAAGCTTTCTTT,CASSPPTGLNTEAFF,.,TRBD1,TRBJ1-1,TRBV7-8
TGTGCCAGCAGCTTAGGCCCTACTGGTACGCAGTATTTT,CASSLGPTGTQYF,.,.,TRBJ2-3,TRBV7-2
TGTGCCAGCAGCACCCTATGTCAGGGCAGGGGGAATAACTATGGCTACACCTTC,CASSTLCQGRGNNYGYTF,.,.,TRBJ1-2,TRBV21-1
TGTGCCAGCAGCCCGGGACAGGGCTATCAGCCCCAGCATTTT,CASSPGQGYQPQHF,.,TRBD1,TRBJ1-5,TRBV7-2
TGTGCCTGGAGTATTATCTCAGGCCTCTTAGGCTCCTACAATGAGCAGTTCTTC,CAWSIISGLLGSYNEQFF,.,.,TRBJ2-1,TRBV30
TGTGCCAGCAGTCCCTACTCTGGAAACACCATATATTTT,CASSPYSGNTIYF,.,.,TRBJ1-3,TRBV6-6
TGTGCCAGCAGCCCAGGGACTAGCGATATCACCGGGGAGCTGTTTTTT,CASSPGTSDITGELFF,few,TRBD2,TRBJ2-2,TRBV5-4
TGTGCCAGCAGCCCCCGTAGCGGGGGGCCCCCCTACGAGCAGTACTTC,CASSPRSGGPPYEQYF,.,TRBD2,TRBJ2-7,TRBV13
TGTGCCAGCAGTTACTTGCAGATCTACACCTTC,CASSYLQIYTF,once,.,TRBJ1-2,TRBV6-5
TGTGCCAGTAGCCTCTCGTTGAATCAGCCCCAGCATTTT,CASSLSLNQPQHF,once,.,TRBJ1-5,TRBV19
TGTGCCAGCAGCCGACGGGACAGTTTTCAGCATTTT,CASSRRDSFQHF,.,TRBD1,TRBJ1-5,TRBV28
TGTGCCAGCTCAGAAGGGAGGGCTGAAGCTTTCTTT,CASSEGRAEAFF,.,.,TRBJ1-1,TRBV18
TGTGCCAGCAGCGAGGACAGGTACAATGAGCAGTTCTTC,CASSEDRYNEQFF,.,TRBD1,TRBJ2-1,TRBV2
TGTGCCAGCACTTCGGGTGGAGCCAACAATGAGCAGTTCTTC,CASTSGGANNEQFF,.,.,TRBJ2-1,TRBV27
TGCGCCAGCAGTGAGGACGGGAGGGCCGGTGGCGAGCAGTACTTC,CASSEDGRAGGEQYF,.,TRBD2,TRBJ2-7,TRBV10-2
TGTGCCAGCAGCTTAGATGGACTAGCGGGCTACGAGCAGTACTTC,CASSLDGLAGYEQYF,.,TRBD2,TRBJ2-7,TRBV11-2
TGTGCCAGCAGCTTGGCCCCGGGTAGCAATCAGCCCCAGCATTTT,CASSLAPGSNQPQHF,few,.,TRBJ1-5,TRBV5-4
TGCAGCGTCGGGACAACGATGAACACTGAAGCTTTCTTT,CSVGTTMNTEAFF,.,.,TRBJ1-1,TRBV29-1
TGTGCCAGCAGGCAGGGGGCCGACGAGCAGTACTTC,CASRQGADEQYF,.,TRBD1,TRBJ2-7,TRBV7-2
TGTGCCAGCAGCCCTGCTTTGGGAGAAGGGATCGGAGATACGCAGTATTTT,CASSPALGEGIGDTQYF,.,.,TRBJ2-3,TRBV7-9